These T cell receptor beta chains were read from a single sample in a study of blood T cell repertoires in COVID-19. The method was immunoSEQ multiplex PCR; TCRdb's version includes in-frame clones alone and lacks a portion of them. The profile shows fewer than 700,000 clones, 85% to 90% of them singletons. Sequenced: peripheral blood. Source of these receptors: a woman between 45 and 65 years old with COVID-19, enrolled during active disease. The CDR3 runs from the conserved cysteine through the conserved F or W. The order of the fields is D gene, clone size, J gene, V gene, CDR3 DNA, CDR3 protein. The D gene is left open where the match is weak. Rows may omit the clone size; those that give it use once, few, many or a size class.

-,-,TRBJ2-3,TRBV5-4,TGTGCCAGCAGCTTTATAGTCACAGATACGCAGTATTTT,CASSFIVTDTQYF
TRBD1,-,TRBJ2-3,TRBV7-2,TGTGCCAGCAGCCCCCGGACAGGGGGGAGGACAGATACGCAGTATTTT,CASSPRTGGRTDTQYF
-,-,TRBJ2-3,TRBV6-5,TGTGCCAGCAGTTACTCGAGGGACACCCGGGGAGATACGCAGTATTTT,CASSYSRDTRGDTQYF
-,-,TRBJ2-7,TRBV5-1,TGCGCCAGCAGCTTGCTACAGGGAGCCTACGAGCAGTACTTC,CASSLLQGAYEQYF
TRBD1,few,TRBJ1-6,TRBV2,TGTGCCAGCAAGCCGCGGGACAGGCCTGGATCACCCCTCCACTTT,CASKPRDRPGSPLHF
-,few,TRBJ1-1,TRBV28,TGTGCCAGCAGTTTATGGGACAGGAACACTGAAGCTTTCTTT,CASSLWDRNTEAFF
-,-,TRBJ1-1,TRBV6-5,TGTGCCAGCAGGGCGCAGGGAATCACTGAAGCTTTCTTT,CASRAQGITEAFF
-,-,TRBJ2-2,TRBV4-2,TGTGCCAGCAGCCCTATGGACAGAGAGACCGGGGAGCTGTTTTTT,CASSPMDRETGELFF
-,-,TRBJ1-1,TRBV12-5,TGTGCTAGTGGCCGCAATCAGCGGACTGAAGCTTTCTTT,CASGRNQRTEAFF
-,few,TRBJ1-1,TRBV29-1,TGCAGCGTTGCCCTCCTTTTGAACACTGAAGCTTTCTTT,CSVALLLNTEAFF
TRBD1,-,TRBJ1-3,TRBV27,TGTGCCAGCAGTCCCGGACAGGGGGCTACTGGAAACACCATATATTTT,CASSPGQGATGNTIYF
TRBD2,-,TRBJ2-7,TRBV11-2,TGTGCCAGCAGCAAGTACGGGGGGGAGCAGTACTTC,CASSKYGGEQYF
-,-,TRBJ1-3,TRBV4-1,TGCGCCAGCAGCCAAGATTGGGGGGCTGGAAACACCATATATTTT,CASSQDWGAGNTIYF
-,few,TRBJ1-1,TRBV2,TGTGCCAGCAGCGGGGTCTTGAACACTGAAGCTTTCTTT,CASSGVLNTEAFF
TRBD1,-,TRBJ2-3,TRBV28,TGTGCCAGCAGTTTACCGGCAGGGGGAACAGATACGCAGTATTTT,CASSLPAGGTDTQYF
-,-,TRBJ1-5,TRBV9,TGTGCCAGCAGCGGCACGGACGGGAACAGCAATCAGCCCCAGCATTTT,CASSGTDGNSNQPQHF
-,-,TRBJ2-7,TRBV18,TGTGCCAGCTCACCCTTGAACAGGTGGTACGAGCAGTACTTC,CASSPLNRWYEQYF
TRBD1,once,TRBJ1-4,TRBV30,TGTGCCTGGAGTGAGACAGGGTGGCGGGAAAAACTGTTTTTT,CAWSETGWREKLFF
-,-,TRBJ1-3,TRBV3-1/TRBV3-2,TGTGCCAGCAGCCAAGACGGGACTTCCGGAAACACCATATATTTT,CASSQDGTSGNTIYF
-,few,TRBJ1-2,TRBV6-5,TGTGCCAGCAGTCTACTTTACGGCTACACCTTC,CASSLLYGYTF
-,-,TRBJ2-1,TRBV6-6,TGTGCCAGCAGCTTCATTGTGGGTAGCGATGAGCAGTTCTTC,CASSFIVGSDEQFF
TRBD1,-,TRBJ2-4,TRBV30,TGTGCCTGGACGCCCACGACAGGGGCCAAAAACATTCAGTACTTC,CAWTPTTGAKNIQYF
TRBD2,-,TRBJ2-7,TRBV29-1,TGCAGCCCCCCTAGCGGGGGGTGCTACGAGCAGTACTTC,CSPPSGGCYEQYF
-,-,TRBJ1-5,TRBV19,TGTGCCAGTAGCAGGGTTGATAGCAATCAGCCCCAGCATTTT,CASSRVDSNQPQHF
-,-,TRBJ1-1,TRBV5-5,TGTGCCAGCAGCTTGGGCCTCACCGGGGGCACTGAAGCTTTCTTT,CASSLGLTGGTEAFF
-,-,TRBJ2-3,TRBV2,TGTGCCAGCAGTGACAGTCTAGGGGGTACGCAGTATTTT,CASSDSLGGTQYF
-,once,TRBJ1-2,TRBV7-9,TGTGCCAGCAGAACGAGCTCAGGGAAGTTGGAGGGCTACACCTTC,CASRTSSGKLEGYTF
TRBD1,-,TRBJ2-4,TRBV6-1,TGTGCCAGCAGTGAAATGGCAGGGGGCCCAGGTCGAAACATTCAGTACTTC,CASSEMAGGPGRNIQYF
-,once,TRBJ1-4,TRBV20-1,TGCAGTGCTAGTCTGCCAGCCGGAGGGACTAATGAAAAACTGTTTTTT,CSASLPAGGTNEKLFF
-,-,TRBJ1-2,TRBV24-1,TGTGCCACCAGTGATGGAGGGGAGGAAGGCGGCTACACCTTC,CATSDGGEEGGYTF
TRBD1,-,TRBJ2-7,TRBV27,TGTGCCAGCAGTTTGGGACAGGGAAGGCAGTACTTC,CASSLGQGRQYF
-,-,TRBJ1-3,TRBV9,TGTGCCAGCAGCCCTCGGGACACAGCTTTCGCGGACACCATATATTTT,CASSPRDTAFADTIYF
-,once,TRBJ2-7,TRBV14,TGTGCCAGCTCGGGTATACGCTACGAGCAGTACTTC,CASSGIRYEQYF
-,-,TRBJ1-4,TRBV30,TGTGCCTGGAGATCCAGGCCGGGGAATGAAAAACTGTTTTTT,CAWRSRPGNEKLFF
TRBD2,-,TRBJ2-2,TRBV30,TGTGCCTGGAAGCGGGGACGGACGAACACCGGGGAGCTGTTTTTT,CAWKRGRTNTGELFF
-,-,TRBJ1-2,TRBV24-1,TGTGCCACAGCGGGGGCCCTTAACTATGGCTACACCTTC,CATAGALNYGYTF
TRBD1,-,TRBJ1-2,TRBV3-1/TRBV3-2,TGTGCCAGCAGCCAAGGGACAGGGGGATTGTTCACCTTC,CASSQGTGGLFTF
TRBD1,-,TRBJ1-5,TRBV28,TGTGCCAGCAGTTTCACAGGGGGGAACCAGCCCCAGCATTTT,CASSFTGGNQPQHF
-,-,TRBJ1-4,TRBV18,TGTGCCAGCTCACTCGGCGCGGCAACTAATGAAAAACTGTTTTTT,CASSLGAATNEKLFF
-,-,TRBJ1-5,TRBV10-2,TGCGCCACCTCTACAGGACCTAGCAATCAGCCCCAGCATTTT,CATSTGPSNQPQHF
TRBD1,-,TRBJ1-2,TRBV30,TGTGCCTGGAGAAGGACAGGGGGACTCTATGGCTACACCTTC,CAWRRTGGLYGYTF
TRBD2,-,TRBJ2-2,TRBV7-2,TGTGCCAGCAGCTTAGCAAGCGGGGGGGCCACCGGGGAGCTGTTTTTT,CASSLASGGATGELFF